This TCR beta chain comes out of a study of T cells in Graves' hyperthyroidism and ophthalmopathy. Study outcomes and limitations: From stable hyperthyroidism, ophthalmopathy was set apart by a 13 V-J model.

Turning to this clonotype: Its antigen is undetermined.

This CDR3 has 14 residues. The V gene's germline CDR1 is DFQATT and CDR2 SNEGSKA (reference sequence). The V end lost 3 bases, the J end lost 2 bases, and 14 bases lay between the germline ends. TCR beta CDR3 regions were amplified from RNA. HTBI primers drove first-round RT-PCR of the TCR CDR3. One entry per CDR3 protein, called by TCRdb with MiXCR from the multiplex PCR reads. This table holds hundreds of thousands of distinct CDR3 sequences, about 45% found once. Those patients with uncontrolled infection, other autoimmune disease, pregnancy or lactation were excluded. The specimen sequenced was peripheral blood or thyroid tissue (not recorded which). This TCR was sampled from an adult man with Graves' disease, either hyperthyroidism or ophthalmopathy (not recorded which). This rearrangement joins TRBV20-1 to TRBJ2-7, with D tentatively TRBD2 (5 bases). The CDR3 coding sequence is TGCAGTGCTAGGTTGAGGGCGACCACCTACGAGCAGTACTTC. Its translation: CSARLRATTYEQYF.